Below, 32 T cell receptor beta chains from the same sample are listed, as sequenced in a study of PD-L1 blockade in urothelial cancer. Sequenced by immunoSEQ multiplex PCR; TCRdb stores in-frame clones only, minus some. The repertoire has roughly 39,000 clones, around 89% of them found once; the top ten carry about 1.9%. Sequences were derived from PBMCs, sampled around atezolizumab (anti-PD-L1) treatment. All receptors come from a man aged 55-75 years with urothelial cancer.

This clone was counted once. The V and J genes are TRBV28 and TRBJ2-7; 8 positions match TRBD1. In germline, CDR1 is MDHEN, CDR2 SYDVKM. V dropped 6 bases and J dropped 2; count of bases not matched to a gene: 9. This CDR3 spans 15 amino acids. CDR3 protein: CASRNSGTGTYEQYF. Written as DNA, the CDR3 is TGTGCCAGCAGAAATTCCGGGACAGGAACCTACGAGCAGTACTTC.

The chain carries TRBV9 and TRBJ1-6; a possible D gene is TRBD1 (6 bases). There are 15 residues in the CDR3. CDR1 SGDLS and CDR2 YYNGEE come from the germline V gene. The V end lost 3 bases, the J end lost 7 bases, and 14 bases lay between the germline ends. The CDR3 DNA reads TGTGCCAGCAGCGCCCATCCGCAGGGGAATTCACCCCTCCACTTT. It yields the protein CASSAHPQGNSPLHF.

This chain links TRBV4-2 with TRBJ2-1, with D possibly matching TRBD2 (5 bases). The CDR3 is 16 residues long. Germline CDR1 and CDR2: LGHNA and YNFKEQ. V lost 0 bases to trimming and J lost 7 bases, with 16 bases between them. CDR3 DNA: TGTGCCAGCAGCCAAGATACGACGGGAACTACAAATGAGCAGTTCTTC. This codes for CASSQDTTGTTNEQFF.

As for this clone: The junction departs from germline at one end; a sequencing error may be responsible. At the DNA level, this CDR3 is encoded by other sequences in the same sample as well. CDR3 DNA: TGTGCCAGCAGTAATACAGGGTTTGGGTCCTACGAGCAGTATTTC. Translating it yields CASSNTGFGSYEQYF. The V gene is TRBV28, the J gene TRBJ2-7, with D possibly TRBD1 on 6 matching bases. Germline V gives CDR1 MDHEN, CDR2 SYDVKM. CDR3 length equals 15 residues.

The table lists this clone with a few counts. The chain joins TRBV5-1 to TRBJ2-1, with TRBD1 matching 9 bases. The J segment lost 4 bases and the V segment lost 2 bases, leaving 4 bases of the junction unmatched. Germline CDR1 and CDR2: SGHRS and YFSETQ. The CDR3 has 15 amino acids. The chain's CDR3 is CASSLETGGYNEQFF. The DNA for the CDR3 is TGCGCCAGCAGCTTAGAGACAGGGGGTTACAATGAGCAGTTCTTC. The full variable domain, its missing parts supplied by reference TRBV5-1 and TRBJ2-1, is KAGVTQTPRYLIKTRGQQVTLSCSPISGHRSVSWYQQTPGQGLQFLFEYFSETQRNKGNFPGRFSGRQFSNSRSEMNVSTLELGDSALYLCASSLETGGYNEQFFGPGTRLTVL.

The genes are TRBV30 and TRBJ2-7; TRBD2 is a possible D gene (5 bases). CDR1 GTSNPN and CDR2 SVGIG come from the germline V gene (reference sequence). The CDR3 runs 13 residues. Deletions cut 0 bases from V and 7 bases from J, with 13 bases between. The CDR3 spells CAWSVRPSGEQYF. The CDR3 DNA reads TGTGCCTGGAGTGTAAGGCCTTCGGGAGAGCAGTACTTC. The entire variable domain, with the rest obtained from reference TRBV30 and TRBJ2-7, is as follows: SQTIHQWPATLVQPVGSPLSLECTVEGTSNPNLYWYRQAAGRGLQLLFYSVGIGQISSEVPQNLSASRPQDRQFILSSKKLLLSDSGFYLCAWSVRPSGEQYFGPGTRLTVT.

The chain joins TRBV30 to TRBJ2-5; 7 bases are a match to TRBD1. This CDR3 has 15 amino acids. Germline CDR1 and CDR2: GTSNPN and SVGIG (reference sequence). Germline trimming cut 2 bases from V and 5 bases from J; bases unmatched to any gene: 11. The CDR3 nucleotides are TGTGCCTGGAGTCGCCTCGACAGGGCCGAGGAGACCCAGTACTTC. Translating gives CAWSRLDRAEETQYF.

The CDR3 DNA sequence: TGTGCCAGCTCACGAGTTAACAGAGATACGCAGTATTTT. Translating gives CASSRVNRDTQYF. This chain connects TRBV18 to TRBJ2-3; no clear D gene. V was trimmed by 4 bases and J by 5 bases, leaving 10 bases between them. CDR1 KGHSH and CDR2 LQKENI come from the germline V gene. The CDR3 spans 13 residues. Combining the CDR3 with reference TRBV18 and TRBJ2-3 gives the whole variable domain NAGVMQNPRHLVRRRGQEARLRCSPMKGHSHVYWYRQLPEEGLKFMVYLQKENIIDESGMPKERFSAEFPKEGPSILRIQQVVRGDSAAYFCASSRVNRDTQYFGPGTRLTVL.

This chain connects TRBV9 to TRBJ1-5; no firm D call. Per the germline V gene, CDR1 is SGDLS and CDR2 is YYNGEE. Trimming took 0 bases from V and 0 from J, leaving 7 bases between them. This CDR3 is 15 amino acids long. CDR3 sequence: CASSVDGYSNQPQHF. The CDR3 DNA reads TGTGCCAGCAGCGTAGACGGGTATAGCAATCAGCCCCAGCATTTT.

CDR3 bases: TGCGCCAGCAGCCAGGCGGACAGGGGGGCGGCGGGAGGCCCGGTAGATACGCAGTATTTT. It translates to CASSQADRGAAGGPVDTQYF. The chain recombines TRBV4-3 with TRBJ2-3; 10 positions agree with TRBD1. Germline CDR1 LGHNA, CDR2 YSLEER. Trimming took 3 bases from V and 5 from J; bases not matched to a gene: 20. The CDR3 has 20 residues.

This chain links TRBV5-1 with TRBJ2-1; 7 bases align to TRBD1. CDR1 and CDR2 from the germline V gene are SGHRS and YFSETQ. J was trimmed by 2 bases and V by 6 bases; bases with no gene match: 11. The CDR3 is 16 amino acids. The CDR3 DNA is TGCGCCAGCACCACAGCGACAGGGATGGCCTACAATGAGCAGTTCTTC. Protein product: CASTTATGMAYNEQFF.

V usage is TRBV29-1 and J usage is TRBJ1-2, with 9 bases fitting TRBD1. The germline V gene has CDR1 SQVTM and CDR2 ANQGSEA. Trimming at V came to 3 bases and at J to 4 bases, leaving 3 bases not matched to a gene. This CDR3 spans 13 amino acids. Here the CDR3 reads CSVDGQGFYGYTF. The DNA for the CDR3 is TGCAGCGTTGACGGACAGGGGTTCTATGGCTACACCTTC.

This sequence joins TRBV11-2 and TRBJ1-1; the D is unclear. V lost 4 bases and J 8 bases, leaving 11 bases between the germline ends. The CDR3 consists of 12 residues. CDR1 is SGHAT, CDR2 FQNNGV, per germline. The CDR3 DNA sequence: TGTGCCAGCAGCTCGAACGAGGTGGAAGCTTTCTTT. Translated: CASSSNEVEAFF.

The chain has TRBV18 and TRBJ2-3; D unresolved. The germline V gene has CDR1 KGHSH and CDR2 LQKENI. There are 14 residues in the CDR3. The V gene lost 0 bases and the J gene lost 4 bases, with 8 bases spanning the gap. As DNA, the CDR3 is TGTGCCAGCTCACCACCTACGAGGTCAGATACGCAGTATTTT. Translated, it gives CASSPPTRSDTQYF.

This chain joins TRBV9 and TRBJ2-1; 14 bases map to TRBD2. Germline values: CDR1 SGDLS, CDR2 YYNGEE. This CDR3 has 16 residues. V lost 4 bases to trimming and J lost 3 bases; unmatched junction nucleotides: 3. CDR3: CASSLGLAGVYNEQFF. CDR3 bases: TGTGCCAGCAGCCTGGGACTAGCGGGAGTCTACAATGAGCAGTTCTTC.

V gene TRBV2 combines with J gene TRBJ2-5; TRBD1 is a possible D gene (5 bases). Germline V gives CDR1 SNHLY, CDR2 FYNNEI. V was shortened by 3 bases and J by 6 bases, with 17 bases between the two germline ends. The CDR3 contains 15 residues. The CDR3 DNA reads TGTGCCAGCAGTGACACCCGGGTGGCAGGGAAGACCCAGTACTTC. Encoded protein: CASSDTRVAGKTQYF. The full variable domain, in which reference TRBV2 and TRBJ2-5 provide the parts outside the CDR3, is EPEVTQTPSHQVTQMGQEVILRCVPISNHLYFYWYRQILGQKVEFLVSFYNNEISEKSEIFDDQFSVERPDGSNFTLKIRSTKLEDSAMYFCASSDTRVAGKTQYFGPGTRLLVL.

V is TRBV15 and J is TRBJ1-1; no clear D. The CDR3 runs to 15 residues. V gave up 0 bases and J gave up 1 base, with 9 bases separating them. Looked up from germline, CDR1 is LNHNV and CDR2 is YYDKDF (reference sequence). CDR3 nucleotide sequence: TGTGCCACCAGCAGAGATCTACAGAGGAACACTGAAGCTTTCTTT. Translating gives CATSRDLQRNTEAFF.

V gene TRBV4-1 combines with J gene TRBJ1-1, with D unresolved. Germline lookup yields CDR1 MGHRA and CDR2 YSYEKL. The V gene lost 0 bases and the J gene lost 3 bases, with 11 bases spanning the gap. The length of the CDR3 is 15 residues. DNA for the CDR3: TGCGCCAGCAGCCAAGAAACGTTTCGGGACACTGAAGCTTTCTTT. Amino acid sequence: CASSQETFRDTEAFF.

The chain uses TRBV7-2 and TRBJ1-1; D might be TRBD1 (6 bases). V shed 5 bases and J shed 6 bases, with 10 bases lying between them. This CDR3 comprises 12 residues. Germline lookup yields CDR1 SGHTA and CDR2 FQGNSA. CDR3 amino acids: CASSPDSPEAFF. CDR3 DNA sequence: TGTGCCAGCAGCCCGGACAGTCCTGAAGCTTTCTTT.

The chain links TRBV6-5 to TRBJ2-2; D unresolved. The CDR3 contains 14 residues. Trimming pared 4 bases from V and 0 bases from J, leaving 6 bases between. Germline V lookup: CDR1 MNHEY, CDR2 SVGAGI. DNA for the CDR3: TGTGCCAGCAGTTCCATCACGAACACCGGGGAGCTGTTTTTT. Protein product: CASSSITNTGELFF.

The chain couples TRBV28 to TRBJ2-2; 7 positions match TRBD2. Germline CDR1 is MDHEN and CDR2 is SYDVKM. Trimming removed 6 bases from V and 6 bases from J; junction bases left unmatched: 13. The length of the CDR3 is 16 residues. The CDR3 sequence: CASSPGGSAPPGELFF. The CDR3 bases are TGTGCCAGCAGCCCGGGGGGTAGCGCCCCACCCGGGGAGCTGTTTTTT.

The V call is TRBV5-1, the J call TRBJ2-2; TRBD1 is a possible D gene (6 bases). The CDR3 covers 16 residues. Germline V gene data show CDR1 as SGHRS and CDR2 as YFSETQ. The V and J ends lost 2 bases and 5 bases respectively, with 16 bases between them. The CDR3 loop is CASSLSGTLRTGELFF. As DNA, the CDR3 is TGCGCCAGCAGCTTATCCGGGACATTGAGAACCGGGGAGCTGTTTTTT.

V usage is TRBV6-5 and J usage is TRBJ1-2, with unresolved D. Trimming cost V 2 bases and J 8 bases, with 21 bases left between them. The CDR3 spans 16 residues. From germline, CDR1 is MNHEY and CDR2 SVGAGI. In nucleotides, the CDR3 is TGTGCCAGCAGTTACCGCGAGGGCATATTGAGTCAGGGCTACACCTTC. It codes for CASSYREGILSQGYTF.

V and J are TRBV5-4 and TRBJ2-5, with a tentative D call TRBD1 (5 bases). Trimming removed 0 bases from V and 1 base from J, with 13 bases in between. CDR3 length: 16 residues. The germline CDR1 and CDR2 sequences are SGHNT and YYREEE (reference sequence). For the CDR3, the DNA is TGTGCCAGCAGCTTGGCTGGGGCGGCTCTCCAAGAGACCCAGTACTTC. Its translation is CASSLAGAALQETQYF.

The chain combines TRBV18 with TRBJ2-1, with a tentative D call TRBD2 (5 bases). Trimming took 0 bases from V and 0 from J, leaving 9 bases between them. This CDR3 is 16 amino acids long. Looked up from germline, CDR1 is KGHSH and CDR2 is LQKENI. CDR3 in DNA: TGTGCCAGCTCACCACCGGTAACTAGCTCCTACAATGAGCAGTTCTTC. Translating it yields CASSPPVTSSYNEQFF.

CDR3 bases: TGTGCCAGCAGAACGACAGGGTCCGGCAATGAAAAACTGTTTTTT. Residues: CASRTTGSGNEKLFF. This chain connects TRBV5-8 to TRBJ1-4; 7 nucleotides line up with TRBD1. CDR1 and CDR2 (germline): SGHTS, YDEGEE. V gave up 5 bases and J gave up 5 bases; unmatched junction bases: 9. The CDR3 length is 15 residues.

CDR3 region: CASSPQGSSYEQYF. The CDR3, as DNA: TGTGCCAGCTCACCCCAGGGGAGCTCCTACGAGCAGTACTTC. The chain is built from TRBV18 and TRBJ2-7; tentative D call: TRBD1 (6 bases). There are 14 residues in the CDR3. Germline assignment: CDR1 KGHSH and CDR2 LQKENI. V was pared by 3 bases and J by 0 bases, with 9 bases between.

The table lists this clone with a few counts. The chain recombines TRBV6-1 with TRBJ2-2; weak D call: TRBD1 (6 bases). The CDR3 is 13 amino acids. Trimming pared 7 bases from V and 6 bases from J, leaving 12 bases between. The germline V gene encodes CDR1 MNHNS and CDR2 SASEGT. CDR3 DNA sequence: TGTGCCAGCAACAGGGTGATAGCCGGGGAGCTGTTTTTT. Translating gives CASNRVIAGELFF.

The V gene is TRBV5-6, the J gene TRBJ2-2; 10 bases line up with TRBD2. Trimming at V came to 4 bases and at J to 6 bases, leaving 9 bases not matched to a gene. Per germline, CDR1 SGHDT and CDR2 YYEEEE. The CDR3 sequence is 16 residues long. As DNA, the CDR3 is TGTGCCAGCAGCCCCGTGGGACTAGCGTCCCCCGGGGAGCTGTTTTTT. This translates into CASSPVGLASPGELFF. Based on the CDR3 plus reference TRBV5-6 and TRBJ2-2, the full variable domain is DAGVTQSPTHLIKTRGQQVTLRCSPKSGHDTVSWYQQALGQGPQFIFQYYEEEERQRGNFPDRFSGHQFPNYSSELNVNALLLGDSALYLCASSPVGLASPGELFFGEGSRLTVL.

A single count supports this clone. The chain uses TRBV19 and TRBJ2-1; 7 nucleotides line up with TRBD1. The CDR3 has 14 residues. The germline V gene has CDR1 LNHDA and CDR2 SQIVND (reference sequence). V shed 5 bases and J 8 bases; nucleotides not matched to a gene: 9. The CDR3 protein is CASSELTGWHEQFF. CDR3 coding DNA: TGTGCCAGTAGTGAATTGACAGGGTGGCATGAGCAGTTCTTC.

The CDR3 DNA sequence: TGTGCCAGCAGCGTCCCCCGAGGAGCGGGGGTCACAAATGAGCAGTTCTTC. It codes for CASSVPRGAGVTNEQFF. The rearrangement joins TRBV9 to TRBJ2-1; TRBD2 aligns across 8 bases. Losses at the gene ends were 2 bases for V and 7 bases for J; bases not matched to a gene: 14. From germline, CDR1 is SGDLS and CDR2 YYNGEE. The CDR3 totals 17 residues.

The V call is TRBV7-9, the J call TRBJ2-1; 9 positions match TRBD1. The CDR3 loop spans 15 amino acids. CDR1 and CDR2 from the germline V gene are SEHNR and FQNEAQ (reference sequence). V lost 3 bases and J lost 5; bases outside the gene matches: 5. CDR3 loop: CASSFRQGENNEQFF. The DNA for the CDR3 is TGTGCCAGCAGCTTCAGACAGGGGGAGAACAATGAGCAGTTCTTC.